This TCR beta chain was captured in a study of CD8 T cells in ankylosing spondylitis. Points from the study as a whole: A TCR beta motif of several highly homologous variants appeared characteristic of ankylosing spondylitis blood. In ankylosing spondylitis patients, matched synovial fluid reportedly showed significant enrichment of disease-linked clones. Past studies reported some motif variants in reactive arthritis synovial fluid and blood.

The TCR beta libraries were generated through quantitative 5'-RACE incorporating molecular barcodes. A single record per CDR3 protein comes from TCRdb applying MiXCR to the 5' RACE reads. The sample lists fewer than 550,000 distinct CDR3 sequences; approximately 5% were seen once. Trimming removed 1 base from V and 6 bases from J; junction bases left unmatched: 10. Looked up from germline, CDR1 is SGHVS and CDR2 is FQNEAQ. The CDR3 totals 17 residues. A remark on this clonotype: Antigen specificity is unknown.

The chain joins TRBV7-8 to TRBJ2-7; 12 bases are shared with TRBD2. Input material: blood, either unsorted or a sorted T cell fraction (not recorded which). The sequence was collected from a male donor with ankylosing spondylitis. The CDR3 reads CASSLVIGWTSGIEQYF. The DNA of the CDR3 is TGTGCCAGCAGCTTAGTAATAGGATGGACTAGCGGGATCGAGCAGTACTTC.